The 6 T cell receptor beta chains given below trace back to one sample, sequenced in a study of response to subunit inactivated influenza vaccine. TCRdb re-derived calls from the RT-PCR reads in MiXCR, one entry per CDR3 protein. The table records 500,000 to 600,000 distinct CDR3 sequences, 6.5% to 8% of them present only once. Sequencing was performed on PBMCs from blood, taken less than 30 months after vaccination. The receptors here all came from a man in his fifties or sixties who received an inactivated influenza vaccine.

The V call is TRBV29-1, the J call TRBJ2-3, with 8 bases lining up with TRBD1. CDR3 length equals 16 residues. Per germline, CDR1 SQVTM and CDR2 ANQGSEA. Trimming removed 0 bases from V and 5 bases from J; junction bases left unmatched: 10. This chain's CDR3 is CSVEDPAAGGVDTQYF. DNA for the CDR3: TGCAGCGTTGAAGATCCGGCGGCAGGGGGCGTAGATACGCAGTATTTT.

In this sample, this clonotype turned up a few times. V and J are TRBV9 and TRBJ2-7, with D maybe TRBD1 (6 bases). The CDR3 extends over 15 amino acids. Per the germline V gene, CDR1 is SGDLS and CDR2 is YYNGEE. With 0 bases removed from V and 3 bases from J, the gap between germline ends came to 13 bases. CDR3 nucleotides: TGTGCCAGCAGCGTAGGCCCCGGACAGATCTACGAGCAGTACTTC. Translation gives CASSVGPGQIYEQYF.

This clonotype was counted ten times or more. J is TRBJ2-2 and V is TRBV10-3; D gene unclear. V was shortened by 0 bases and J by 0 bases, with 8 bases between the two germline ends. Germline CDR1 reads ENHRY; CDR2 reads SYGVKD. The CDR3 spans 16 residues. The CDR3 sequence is CAISESGGANTGELFF. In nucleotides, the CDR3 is TGTGCCATCAGTGAGTCAGGTGGAGCGAACACCGGGGAGCTGTTTTTT.

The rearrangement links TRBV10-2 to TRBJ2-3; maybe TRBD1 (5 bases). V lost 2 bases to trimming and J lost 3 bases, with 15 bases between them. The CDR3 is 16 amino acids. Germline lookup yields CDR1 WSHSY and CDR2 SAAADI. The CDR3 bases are TGCGCCAGCAGTGAGCTGGGGCAGTACTTGACAGATACGCAGTATTTT. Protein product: CASSELGQYLTDTQYF.

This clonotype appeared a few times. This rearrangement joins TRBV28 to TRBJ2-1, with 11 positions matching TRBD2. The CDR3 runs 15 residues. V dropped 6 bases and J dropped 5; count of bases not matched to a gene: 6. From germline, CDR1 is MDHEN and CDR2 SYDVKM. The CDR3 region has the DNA TGTGCCAGCAGCCTAGCGGGGGGCAAAAACAATGAGCAGTTCTTC. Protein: CASSLAGGKNNEQFF.

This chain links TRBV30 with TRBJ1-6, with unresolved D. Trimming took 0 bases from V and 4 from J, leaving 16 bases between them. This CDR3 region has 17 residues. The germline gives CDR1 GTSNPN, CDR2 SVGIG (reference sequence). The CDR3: CAWSVRPRLMYNSPLHF. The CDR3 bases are TGTGCCTGGAGTGTACGCCCCCGCCTAATGTATAATTCACCCCTCCACTTT.